This T cell receptor (beta chain) was recovered during a study of technical replicates of blood from several donors. Sequencing used immunoSEQ multiplex PCR; TCRdb keeps in-frame clones, though not all of them. Among roughly 80,000 clones listed, roughly 95% were seen once. Trimming took 4 bases from V and 0 from J, leaving 10 bases between them. Germline V CDR1 and CDR2: SGHNT, YYREEE (reference sequence). This CDR3 comprises 15 residues. Sequencing was performed on T cells isolated from PBMCs. The receptor was derived from a human donor in good health. This chain joins TRBV5-4 and TRBJ1-4; D might be TRBD1 (6 bases). The CDR3 protein is CASSVDRSTNEKLFF. The CDR3 bases are TGTGCCAGCAGCGTTGACAGGTCAACTAATGAAAAACTGTTTTTT. The full variable domain, its missing parts supplied by reference TRBV5-4 and TRBJ1-4, is ETGVTQSPTHLIKTRGQQVTLRCSSQSGHNTVSWYQQALGQGPQFIFQYYREEENGRGNFPPRFSGLQFPNYSSELNVNALELDDSALYLCASSVDRSTNEKLFFGSGTQLSVL.